This T cell receptor beta chain emerged from a study of blood T cell repertoires in COVID-19. Turning to the study itself: The origin of the acute and convalescent COVID-19 samples was the United States, Italy and Spain.

Some clones are missing from TCRdb's copy, which holds only in-frame ones; the method was immunoSEQ multiplex PCR. The sample has roughly 190,000 clones, 82% seen once. The trim removed 1 base at V and 3 bases at J, leaving 10 bases unmatched. Germline CDR1 is SEHNR and CDR2 is FQNEAQ (reference sequence). This CDR3 has 19 amino acids. The sample comprised PBMCs or T cells enriched from blood (not recorded which). This sequence was found in a woman aged 55-75 years with acute COVID-19. The chain is built from TRBV7-9 and TRBJ2-7; 15 bases map to TRBD2. The chain's CDR3 is CASSLVRTSGRVPLYEQYF. In DNA form, the CDR3 reads TGTGCCAGCAGCTTAGTGAGGACTAGCGGGAGGGTGCCACTCTACGAGCAGTACTTC.